A selection of T cell receptor beta chains follows, all from one sample in a study of cytomegalovirus exposure and HLA in healthy donors. The assay was immunoSEQ multiplex PCR, and TCRdb's table has in-frame clones only and misses some. The data show 60,000 to 80,000 clones, with 78% seen just once and 3% held by the top ten. Sequencing was done on a sample of PBMCs. These receptors were collected from a girl aged 10 to 17 in good health and CMV-seropositive. The CDR3 runs from the conserved cysteine through the conserved F or W. D genes are given only for firm matches. Clone size appears in some rows only: once, few, many, or a class for an expanded clone.

CAWFAGQGPNEQFF,TGTGCCTGGTTCGCGGGACAGGGCCCGAATGAGCAGTTCTTC,.,TRBD1,TRBV30,TRBJ2-1
CASTLAQGGEKLFF,TGTGCCAGCACGCTGGCACAGGGTGGTGAAAAACTGTTTTTT,.,.,TRBV6-5,TRBJ1-4
CASSSNTRDSRNSPLHF,TGTGCCAGCAGCTCGAACACTCGGGACAGCCGTAATTCACCCCTCCACTTT,.,TRBD1,TRBV7-9,TRBJ1-6
CASLGGLSSYNSPLHF,TGTGCCAGCCTAGGCGGACTGAGCTCCTATAATTCACCCCTCCACTTT,once,.,TRBV2,TRBJ1-6
CASSYRENQPQHF,TGTGCCAGCAGTTACAGAGAAAATCAGCCCCAGCATTTT,few,.,TRBV6-5,TRBJ1-5
CASSLARTGGNQPQHF,TGTGCCAGCAGCTTAGCGAGAACGGGAGGCAATCAGCCCCAGCATTTT,few,.,TRBV7-8,TRBJ1-5
CASSLEPGPSHEKLFF,TGTGCCAGCAGCTTAGAACCAGGGCCTTCCCATGAAAAACTGTTTTTT,few,.,TRBV7-8,TRBJ1-4
CASSLRGGPNGQYF,TGTGCCAGCAGCCTCCGTGGTGGGCCGAACGGGCAGTACTTC,.,.,TRBV7-9,TRBJ2-7
CASSGYRPGGYEQYF,TGTGCCAGCAGTGGTTACAGACCGGGGGGATACGAGCAGTACTTC,few,TRBD2,TRBV28,TRBJ2-7
CASSITSGGAGETQYF,TGTGCCAGCAGCATAACTAGCGGGGGGGCCGGGGAGACCCAGTACTTC,.,TRBD2,TRBV11-2,TRBJ2-5
CASSPGLAEETQYF,TGCGCCAGCAGTCCGGGACTAGCGGAAGAGACCCAGTACTTC,.,TRBD2,TRBV5-1,TRBJ2-5
CATSKGVLAKNIQYF,TGTGCCACCAGCAAAGGGGTGTTGGCCAAAAACATTCAGTACTTC,.,.,TRBV15,TRBJ2-4
CASSEDRNEKLFF,TGTGCCAGCAGTGAAGACAGAAATGAAAAACTGTTTTTT,.,.,TRBV2,TRBJ1-4
CASRIDLSYEQYF,TGTGCCAGCAGAATTGACTTATCCTACGAGCAGTACTTC,.,.,TRBV6-6,TRBJ2-7
CASSQVQGASEAFF,TGCGCCAGCAGCCAAGTTCAGGGGGCATCTGAAGCTTTCTTT,.,TRBD1,TRBV4-1,TRBJ1-1
CAWSGGRRELFF,TGTGCCTGGAGTGGTGGGAGGAGAGAACTGTTTTTT,.,.,TRBV30,TRBJ1-4
CASGFADRVGINEQFF,TGTGCCAGCGGATTTGCCGACAGGGTTGGGATCAATGAGCAGTTCTTC,.,TRBD1,TRBV5-6,TRBJ2-1
CASSQEGTTTYEQYF,TGTGCCAGCAGCCAAGAGGGTACCACTACCTACGAGCAGTACTTC,.,.,TRBV4-2,TRBJ2-7
CASSGTSGSLDAYEQYF,TGTGCCAGCAGCGGGACTAGCGGGAGTCTAGACGCCTACGAGCAGTACTTC,.,TRBD2,TRBV7-9,TRBJ2-7
CASSQGLAGTGELFF,TGCGCCAGCAGCCAAGGACTAGCGGGGACCGGGGAGCTGTTTTTT,once,TRBD2,TRBV4-1,TRBJ2-2
CASSSPSGGFGETQYF,TGTGCTAGCAGCTCCCCTAGCGGGGGCTTCGGGGAGACCCAGTACTTC,.,TRBD2,TRBV7-7,TRBJ2-5
CASSMGTLQDTQYF,TGTGCCAGTAGTATGGGGACACTACAGGATACGCAGTATTTT,.,.,TRBV19,TRBJ2-3
CASRRGGTSYEQYF,TGTGCCAGCAGGCGCGGGGGAACCTCCTACGAGCAGTACTTC,.,TRBD2,TRBV6-5,TRBJ2-7
CASSTSVYEQYF,TGTGCCAGCAGCACCTCAGTTTACGAGCAGTACTTC,.,.,TRBV7-2,TRBJ2-7
CASSPHGTTGNTEAFF,TGTGCCAGCAGCCCTCACGGGACAACCGGAAACACTGAAGCTTTCTTT,.,.,TRBV4-2,TRBJ1-1
CASSLARLAAYEGYNEQFF,TGTGCCAGCAGCTTAGCCCGACTAGCAGCATATGAGGGCTACAATGAGCAGTTCTTC,.,TRBD2,TRBV7-9,TRBJ2-1
CASSRQQGGELFF,TGCGCCAGCAGCCGTCAACAGGGGGGGGAACTGTTTTTT,.,TRBD1,TRBV4-1,TRBJ1-4
CASSPREVHGNTIYF,TGTGCCAGCAGCCCCCGGGAGGTCCACGGAAACACCATATATTTT,.,.,TRBV7-9,TRBJ1-3
CAWSAAPTGGYEQYF,TGTGCCTGGAGTGCCGCTCCGACAGGGGGGTACGAGCAGTACTTC,.,TRBD1,TRBV30,TRBJ2-7
CASSLGRGWGYNEQFF,TGCGCCAGCAGCTTGGGTAGGGGTTGGGGATACAATGAGCAGTTCTTC,few,.,TRBV5-1,TRBJ2-1
CASSNRFGTEAYEQYF,TGTGCCAGCAGCAACCGTTTCGGGACAGAGGCCTACGAGCAGTACTTC,.,TRBD1,TRBV7-2,TRBJ2-7
CASSPLIVARETQYF,TGTGCCAGCTCACCACTTATAGTAGCCCGGGAGACCCAGTACTTC,few,.,TRBV18,TRBJ2-5
CASSRTGPYEQYF,TGTGCCAGCAGTCGGACAGGGCCCTACGAGCAGTACTTC,.,TRBD1,TRBV6-5,TRBJ2-7
CATESTDTQYF,TGTGCCACGGAGAGCACAGATACGCAGTATTTT,few,.,TRBV6-6,TRBJ2-3
CASSRDRGDGYTF,TGTGCCAGCAGCCGGGACAGGGGCGATGGCTACACCTTC,.,TRBD1,TRBV5-8,TRBJ1-2
CASSWGTRSPTGELFF,TGTGCCAGCAGCTGGGGGACACGGAGTCCCACCGGGGAGCTGTTTTTT,once,.,TRBV7-8,TRBJ2-2
CASSQQGRDSPLHF,TGTGCCAGCAGCCAACAGGGTCGGGATTCACCCCTCCACTTT,.,.,TRBV7-9,TRBJ1-6
CASSREGGEAFF,TGCGCCAGCAGTCGAGAAGGGGGTGAAGCTTTCTTT,.,.,TRBV4-1,TRBJ1-1
CASSQSVWAGRYNEQFF,TGTGCCAGCAGCCAATCGGTCTGGGCAGGGAGGTACAATGAGCAGTTCTTC,.,.,TRBV14,TRBJ2-1
CASSLFAGGPQHF,TGCGCCAGCAGCCTCTTCGCCGGCGGGCCCCAGCATTTT,.,.,TRBV5-1,TRBJ1-5
CASSSIPTSGGADTQYF,TGTGCCAGCAGCTCCATACCGACTAGCGGGGGTGCGGATACGCAGTATTTT,.,TRBD2,TRBV7-9,TRBJ2-3
CASSLGGHNYEQYF,TGTGCCAGCAGCTTAGGGGGACATAACTACGAGCAGTACTTC,.,.,TRBV7-8,TRBJ2-7
CAISESKATEQYF,TGTGCCATCAGTGAGTCGAAAGCAACCGAGCAGTACTTC,.,.,TRBV10-3,TRBJ2-7
CASSETGRYEQYF,TGTGCCAGCAGTGAGACAGGGAGGTACGAGCAGTACTTC,.,.,TRBV6-6,TRBJ2-7
CASSRAVGGRPYGYTF,TGTGCCAGCAGCCGAGCAGTAGGAGGACGGCCCTATGGCTACACCTTC,once,.,TRBV7-9,TRBJ1-2
CASSQAEAGEGEQFF,TGTGCCAGCAGCCAAGCGGAGGCAGGGGAGGGTGAGCAGTTCTTC,.,.,TRBV14,TRBJ2-1
CASSEPGTAKFF,TGTGCCAGCAGTGAACCCGGGACAGCAAAGTTCTTC,.,TRBD1,TRBV6-5,TRBJ2-1
CASSLEPGPNQPQHF,TGCGCCAGCAGCTTGGAACCAGGGCCTAATCAGCCCCAGCATTTT,few,.,TRBV5-1,TRBJ1-5
CASGTGFLQAFF,TGTGCCAGCGGGACAGGGTTCTTACAAGCTTTCTTT,.,TRBD1,TRBV6-5,TRBJ1-1
CASTRGGTYEQYF,TGTGCCAGCACTCGAGGGGGAACCTACGAGCAGTACTTC,.,.,TRBV28,TRBJ2-7
CASSSGVGTEAFF,TGTGCCAGCAGTTCGGGGGTAGGTACTGAAGCTTTCTTT,few,.,TRBV5-4,TRBJ1-1
CAISGEGGTGELFF,TGTGCCATCAGTGGGGAGGGGGGTACCGGGGAGCTGTTTTTT,.,.,TRBV10-3,TRBJ2-2
CASARERRNEKLFF,TGTGCCAGTGCCCGGGAGAGAAGAAATGAAAAACTGTTTTTT,.,.,TRBV6-6,TRBJ1-4
CASSFLAGDRWETQYF,TGTGCCAGCAGCTTTCTAGCCGGAGACCGTTGGGAGACCCAGTACTTC,.,.,TRBV7-2,TRBJ2-5
CASSLGLVYADEQFF,TGTGCCAGCAGCTTAGGATTGGTTTACGCGGATGAGCAGTTCTTC,.,.,TRBV7-2,TRBJ2-1
CASSLVAAPINYGYTF,TGCGCCAGCAGCTTGGTAGCAGCCCCCATTAACTATGGCTACACCTTC,.,.,TRBV5-1,TRBJ1-2
CASSREVTSAYNEQFF,TGCGCCAGCAGCCGAGAGGTGACTAGCGCCTACAATGAGCAGTTCTTC,few,TRBD2,TRBV5-1,TRBJ2-1
CAWSVPPGPGEAFF,TGTGCCTGGAGTGTTCCACCAGGACCGGGAGAAGCTTTCTTT,.,.,TRBV30,TRBJ1-1
CASSLSGGMGGYTF,TGTGCCAGCAGTTTATCAGGAGGAATGGGGGGCTACACCTTC,once,.,TRBV27,TRBJ1-2